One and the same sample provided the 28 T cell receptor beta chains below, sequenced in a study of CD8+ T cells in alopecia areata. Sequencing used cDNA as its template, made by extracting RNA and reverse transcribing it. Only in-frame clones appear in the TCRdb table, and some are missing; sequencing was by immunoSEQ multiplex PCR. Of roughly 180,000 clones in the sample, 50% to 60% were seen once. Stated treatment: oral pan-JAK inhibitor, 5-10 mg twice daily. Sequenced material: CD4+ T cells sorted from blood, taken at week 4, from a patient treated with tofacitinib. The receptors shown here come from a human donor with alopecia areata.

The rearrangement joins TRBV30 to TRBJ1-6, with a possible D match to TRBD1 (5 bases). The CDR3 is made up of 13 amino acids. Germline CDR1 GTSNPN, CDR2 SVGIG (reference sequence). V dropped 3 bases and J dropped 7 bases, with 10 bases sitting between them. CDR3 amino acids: CAWRRQGNSPLHF. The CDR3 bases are TGTGCCTGGAGAAGGCAGGGCAATTCACCCCTCCACTTT.

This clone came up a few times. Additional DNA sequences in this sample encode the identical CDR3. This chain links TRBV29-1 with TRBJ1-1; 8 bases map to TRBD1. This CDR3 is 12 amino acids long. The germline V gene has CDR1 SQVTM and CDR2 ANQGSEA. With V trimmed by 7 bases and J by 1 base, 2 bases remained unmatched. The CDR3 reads CSAGQGNTEAFF. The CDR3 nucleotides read TGCAGCGCAGGACAGGGGAACACTGAAGCTTTCTTT.

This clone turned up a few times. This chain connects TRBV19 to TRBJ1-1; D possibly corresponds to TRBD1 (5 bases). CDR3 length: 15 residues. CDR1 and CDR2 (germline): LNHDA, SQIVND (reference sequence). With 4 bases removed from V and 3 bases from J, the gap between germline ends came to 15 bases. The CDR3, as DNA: TGTGCCAGTAGTAAGGGGCCAGGCTTGGACACTGAAGCTTTCTTT. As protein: CASSKGPGLDTEAFF.

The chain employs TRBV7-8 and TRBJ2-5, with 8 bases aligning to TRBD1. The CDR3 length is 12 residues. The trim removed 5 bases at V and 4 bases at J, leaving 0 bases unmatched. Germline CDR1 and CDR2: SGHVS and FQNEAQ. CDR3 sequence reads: CASSDRGETQYF. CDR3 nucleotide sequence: TGTGCCAGCAGCGACAGGGGAGAGACCCAGTACTTC.

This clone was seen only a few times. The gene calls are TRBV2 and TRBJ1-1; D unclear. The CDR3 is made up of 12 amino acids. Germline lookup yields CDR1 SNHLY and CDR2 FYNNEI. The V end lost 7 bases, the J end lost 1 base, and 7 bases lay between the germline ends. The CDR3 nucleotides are TGTGCCAGCAAGAGGCAGAACACTGAAGCTTTCTTT. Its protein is CASKRQNTEAFF.

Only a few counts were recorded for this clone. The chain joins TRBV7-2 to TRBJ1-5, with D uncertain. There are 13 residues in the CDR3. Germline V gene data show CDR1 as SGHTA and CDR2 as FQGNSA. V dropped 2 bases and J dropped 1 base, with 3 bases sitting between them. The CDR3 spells CASSLPSNQPQHF. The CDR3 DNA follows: TGTGCCAGCAGCTTACCGAGCAATCAGCCCCAGCATTTT. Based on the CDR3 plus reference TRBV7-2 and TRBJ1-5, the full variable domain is GAGVSQSPSNKVTEKGKDVELRCDPISGHTALYWYRQSLGQGLEFLIYFQGNSAPDKSGLPSDRFSAERTGGSVSTLTIQRTQQEDSAVYLCASSLPSNQPQHFGDGTRLSIL.

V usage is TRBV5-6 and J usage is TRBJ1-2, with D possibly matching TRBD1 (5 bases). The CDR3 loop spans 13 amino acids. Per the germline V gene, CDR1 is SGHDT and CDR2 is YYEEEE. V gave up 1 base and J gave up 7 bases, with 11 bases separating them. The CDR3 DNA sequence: TGTGCCAGCAGCTTGAGCGGGACGGCTGGCTACACCTTC. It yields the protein CASSLSGTAGYTF.

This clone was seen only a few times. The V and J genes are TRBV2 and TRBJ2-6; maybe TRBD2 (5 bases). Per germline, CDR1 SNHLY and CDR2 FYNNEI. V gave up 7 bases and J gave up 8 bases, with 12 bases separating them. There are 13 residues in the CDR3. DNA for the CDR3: TGTGCCAGCAAGAGGGTAAATACCAACGTCCTGACTTTC. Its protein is CASKRVNTNVLTF.

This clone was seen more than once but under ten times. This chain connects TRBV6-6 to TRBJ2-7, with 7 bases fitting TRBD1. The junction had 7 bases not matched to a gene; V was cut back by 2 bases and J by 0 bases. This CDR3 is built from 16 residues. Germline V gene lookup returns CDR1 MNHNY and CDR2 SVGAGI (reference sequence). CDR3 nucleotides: TGTGCCAGCAGTTACCTGAACAGGGGAGTCTCCTACGAGCAGTACTTC. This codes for CASSYLNRGVSYEQYF.

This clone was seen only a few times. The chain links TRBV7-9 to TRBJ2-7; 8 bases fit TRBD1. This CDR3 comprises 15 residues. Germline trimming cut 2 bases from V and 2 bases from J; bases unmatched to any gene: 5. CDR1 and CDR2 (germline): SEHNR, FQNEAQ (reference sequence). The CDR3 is CASSLTQGATYEQYF. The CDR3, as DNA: TGTGCCAGCAGCTTAACCCAGGGGGCTACCTACGAGCAGTACTTC.

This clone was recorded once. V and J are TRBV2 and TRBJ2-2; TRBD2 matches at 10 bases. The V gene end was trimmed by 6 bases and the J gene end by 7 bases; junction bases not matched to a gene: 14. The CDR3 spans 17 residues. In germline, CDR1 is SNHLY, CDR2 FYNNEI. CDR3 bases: TGTGCCAGCAGCTTAACCCCCCAGCGGGGGGGACGCGGGGAGCTGTTTTTT. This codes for CASSLTPQRGGRGELFF.

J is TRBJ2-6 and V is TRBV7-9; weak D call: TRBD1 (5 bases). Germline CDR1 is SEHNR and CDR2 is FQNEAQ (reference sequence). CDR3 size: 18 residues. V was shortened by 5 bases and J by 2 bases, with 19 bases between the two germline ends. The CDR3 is CASSPPRGRVPGANVLTF. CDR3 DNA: TGTGCCAGCAGCCCGCCCCGCGGCAGGGTCCCTGGGGCCAACGTCCTGACTTTC.

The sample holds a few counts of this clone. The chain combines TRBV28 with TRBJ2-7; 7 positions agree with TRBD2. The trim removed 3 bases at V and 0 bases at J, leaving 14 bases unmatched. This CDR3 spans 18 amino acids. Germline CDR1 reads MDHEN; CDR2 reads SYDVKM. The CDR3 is CASSFAGTLATDSYEQYF. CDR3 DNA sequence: TGTGCCAGCAGTTTCGCCGGAACACTAGCGACGGACTCCTACGAGCAGTACTTC.

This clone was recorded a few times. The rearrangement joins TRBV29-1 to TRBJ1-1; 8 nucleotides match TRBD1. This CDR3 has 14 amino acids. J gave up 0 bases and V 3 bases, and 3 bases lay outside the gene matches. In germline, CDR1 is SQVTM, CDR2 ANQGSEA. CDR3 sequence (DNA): TGCAGCGTTGAGAAACAGGGGGTGAACACTGAAGCTTTCTTT. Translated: CSVEKQGVNTEAFF.

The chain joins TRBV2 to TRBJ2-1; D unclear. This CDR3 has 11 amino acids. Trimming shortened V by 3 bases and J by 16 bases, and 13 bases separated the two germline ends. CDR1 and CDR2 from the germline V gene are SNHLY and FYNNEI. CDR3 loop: CASSDDGPQFF. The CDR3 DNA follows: TGTGCCAGCAGTGATGATGGACCGCAATTCTTC.

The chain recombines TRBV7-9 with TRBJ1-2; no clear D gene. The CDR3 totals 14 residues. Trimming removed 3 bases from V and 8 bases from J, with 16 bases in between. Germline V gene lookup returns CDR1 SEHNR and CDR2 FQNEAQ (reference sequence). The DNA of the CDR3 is TGTGCCAGCAGCTTGGTGGGTGAGGGCGGCGGCTACACCTTC. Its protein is CASSLVGEGGGYTF.

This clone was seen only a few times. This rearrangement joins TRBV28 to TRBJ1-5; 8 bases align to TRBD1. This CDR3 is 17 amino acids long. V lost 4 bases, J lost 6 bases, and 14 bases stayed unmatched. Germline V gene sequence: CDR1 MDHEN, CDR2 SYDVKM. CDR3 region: CASSSSPGGSVSQPQHF. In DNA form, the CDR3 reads TGTGCCAGCAGTTCCAGCCCAGGGGGCTCGGTAAGTCAGCCCCAGCATTTT.

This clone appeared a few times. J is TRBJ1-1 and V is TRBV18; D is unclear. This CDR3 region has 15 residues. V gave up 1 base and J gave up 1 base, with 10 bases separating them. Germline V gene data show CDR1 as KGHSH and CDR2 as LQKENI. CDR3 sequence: CASSPQQERNTEAFF. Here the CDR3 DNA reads TGTGCCAGCTCACCACAACAAGAAAGGAACACTGAAGCTTTCTTT.

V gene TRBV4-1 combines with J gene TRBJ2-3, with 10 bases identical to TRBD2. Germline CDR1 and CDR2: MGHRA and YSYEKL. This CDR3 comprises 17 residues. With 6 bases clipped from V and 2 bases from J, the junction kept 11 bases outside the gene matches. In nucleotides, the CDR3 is TGCGCCAGCAGAAGGGGTCTAGCGGGGGTTCTCACAGATACGCAGTATTTT. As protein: CASRRGLAGVLTDTQYF.

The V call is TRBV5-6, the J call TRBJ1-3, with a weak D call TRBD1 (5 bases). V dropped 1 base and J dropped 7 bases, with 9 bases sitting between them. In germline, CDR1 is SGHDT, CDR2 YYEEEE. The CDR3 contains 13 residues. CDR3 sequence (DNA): TGTGCCAGCAGCTTGTCGGCAGGGAACACCATATATTTT. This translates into CASSLSAGNTIYF.

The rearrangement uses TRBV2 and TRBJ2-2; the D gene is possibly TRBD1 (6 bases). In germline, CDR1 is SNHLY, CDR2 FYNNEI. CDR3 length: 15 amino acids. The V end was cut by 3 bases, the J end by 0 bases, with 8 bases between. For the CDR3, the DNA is TGTGCCAGCAGTGAGGGACATGCGAACACCGGGGAGCTGTTTTTT. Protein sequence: CASSEGHANTGELFF. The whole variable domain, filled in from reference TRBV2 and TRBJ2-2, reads EPEVTQTPSHQVTQMGQEVILRCVPISNHLYFYWYRQILGQKVEFLVSFYNNEISEKSEIFDDQFSVERPDGSNFTLKIRSTKLEDSAMYFCASSEGHANTGELFFGEGSRLTVL.

The CDR3 loop is CASSRGPGQPQHF. In DNA form, the CDR3 reads TGTGCCAGCTCCCGGGGCCCGGGTCAGCCCCAGCATTTT. The chain uses TRBV7-9 and TRBJ1-5; the D gene is possibly TRBD1 (5 bases). The length of the CDR3 is 13 residues. The V gene lost 8 bases and the J gene lost 6 bases, with 14 bases spanning the gap. Germline V CDR1 and CDR2: SEHNR, FQNEAQ (reference sequence). The variable domain in full, with the rest retrieved from reference TRBV7-9 and TRBJ1-5, is DTGVSQNPRHKITKRGQNVTFRCDPISEHNRLYWYRQTLGQGPEFLTYFQNEAQLEKSRLLSDRFSAERPKGSFSTLEIQRTEQGDSAMYLCASSRGPGQPQHFGDGTRLSIL.

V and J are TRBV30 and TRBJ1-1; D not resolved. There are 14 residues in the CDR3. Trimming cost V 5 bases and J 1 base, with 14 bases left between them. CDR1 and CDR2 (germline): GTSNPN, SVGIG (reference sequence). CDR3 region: CAWVPYRGNTEAFF. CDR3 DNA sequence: TGTGCCTGGGTTCCTTACCGGGGGAACACTGAAGCTTTCTTT. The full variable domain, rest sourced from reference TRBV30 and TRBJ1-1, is SQTIHQWPATLVQPVGSPLSLECTVEGTSNPNLYWYRQAAGRGLQLLFYSVGIGQISSEVPQNLSASRPQDRQFILSSKKLLLSDSGFYLCAWVPYRGNTEAFFGQGTRLTVV.

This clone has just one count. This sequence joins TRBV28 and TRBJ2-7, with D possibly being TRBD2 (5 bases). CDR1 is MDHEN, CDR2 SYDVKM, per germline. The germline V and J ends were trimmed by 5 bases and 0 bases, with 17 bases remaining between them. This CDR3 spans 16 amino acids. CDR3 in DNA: TGTGCCAGCAGTCGATATCGAGGGCTCAGCTCCTACGAGCAGTACTTC. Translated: CASSRYRGLSSYEQYF.

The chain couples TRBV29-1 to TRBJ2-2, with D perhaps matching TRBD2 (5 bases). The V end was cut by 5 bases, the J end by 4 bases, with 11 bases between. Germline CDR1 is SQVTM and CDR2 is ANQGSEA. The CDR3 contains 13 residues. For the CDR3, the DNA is TGCAGCGTTTCAACGGCGGGCACCGGGGAGCTGTTTTTT. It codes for CSVSTAGTGELFF.

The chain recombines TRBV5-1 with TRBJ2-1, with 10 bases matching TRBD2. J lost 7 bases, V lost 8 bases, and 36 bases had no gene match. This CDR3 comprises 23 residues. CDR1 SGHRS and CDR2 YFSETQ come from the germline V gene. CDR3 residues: CARERGQPTRLAGAITGSNEQFF. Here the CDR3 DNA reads TGCGCCAGGGAACGGGGACAGCCGACCCGGCTAGCGGGGGCCATAACGGGATCTAATGAGCAGTTCTTC.

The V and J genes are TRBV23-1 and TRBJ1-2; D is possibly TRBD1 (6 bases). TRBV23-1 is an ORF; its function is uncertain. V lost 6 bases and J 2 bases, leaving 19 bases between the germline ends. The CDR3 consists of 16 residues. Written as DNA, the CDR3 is TGCGCCAGCAGCCGACAGGTCTCGGTTTTGAACTATGGCTACACCTTC. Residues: CASSRQVSVLNYGYTF.

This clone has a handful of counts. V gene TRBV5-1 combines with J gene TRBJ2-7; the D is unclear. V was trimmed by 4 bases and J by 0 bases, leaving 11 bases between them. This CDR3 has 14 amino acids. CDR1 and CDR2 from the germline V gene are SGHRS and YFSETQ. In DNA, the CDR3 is TGCGCCAGCAGCCTCTTATTTAGCTCCTACGAGCAGTACTTC. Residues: CASSLLFSSYEQYF.